The next 9 T cell receptor beta chains were all read from a single sample in a study of T cells in Graves' hyperthyroidism and ophthalmopathy. Amplification of TCR beta CDR3 regions was performed using RNA transcripts as template. HTBI primers were used for first-round RT-PCR of the TCR CDR3. Each CDR3 protein is one row after TCRdb ran MiXCR on the multiplex PCR reads. The profile shows hundreds of thousands of distinct CDR3 sequences, 20% of them singletons. Sequenced: blood. The source of these receptors is a man aged 35 to 55 with Graves' ophthalmopathy.

This clonotype came up many times. The CDR3 nucleotides are TGTGCCAGCAGCTTTCCAGCGGGAGGGCCGAGGTCAGATACGCAGTATTTT. Translating it yields CASSFPAGGPRSDTQYF. V and J are TRBV7-2 and TRBJ2-3; 10 bases are shared with TRBD2. The CDR3 has 17 amino acids. V lost 3 bases, J lost 4 bases, and 10 bases stayed unmatched. Looked up from germline, CDR1 is SGHTA and CDR2 is FQGNSA.

This clonotype was seen many times. The CDR3 is CASRPTGGDGYTF. The CDR3, as DNA: TGTGCCAGCAGGCCCACAGGGGGCGATGGCTACACCTTC. The V call is TRBV6-2 or TRBV6-3, the J call TRBJ1-2, with 9 bases lining up with TRBD1. The CDR3 runs 13 residues. V shed 6 bases and J 6 bases; nucleotides not matched to a gene: 5. CDR1 and CDR2 from the germline V gene are MNHEY and SVGEGT.

This clonotype was recorded at least ten times. The chain couples TRBV18 to TRBJ2-5; D call uncertain. CDR1 KGHSH and CDR2 LQKENI come from the germline V gene. CDR3 length equals 13 residues. V lost 0 bases and J 4 bases, leaving 6 bases between the germline ends. The DNA for the CDR3 is TGTGCCAGCTCACCACCGACTGGAGAGACCCAGTACTTC. As protein: CASSPPTGETQYF.

The V call is TRBV20-1, the J call TRBJ1-6; 7 nucleotides match TRBD1. The CDR3 totals 13 residues. Germline V gives CDR1 DFQATT, CDR2 SNEGSKA (reference sequence). The trim removed 7 bases at V and 7 bases at J, leaving 7 bases unmatched. CDR3 residues: CSVTGRLNSPLHF. The CDR3 DNA is TGCAGTGTGACAGGGCGGCTCAATTCACCCCTCCACTTT.

The chain employs TRBV7-9 and TRBJ1-5, with D perhaps TRBD1 (5 bases). The CDR3 has 14 amino acids. Per the germline V gene, CDR1 is SEHNR and CDR2 is FQNEAQ (reference sequence). Trimming shortened V by 6 bases and J by 7 bases, and 16 bases separated the two germline ends. CDR3 nucleotides: TGTGCCAGCAGGGAGGCAGGGAGGCGACAGCCCCAGCATTTT. It encodes CASREAGRRQPQHF.

The chain recombines TRBV5-1 with TRBJ2-5, with 8 nucleotides matching TRBD2. The V segment lost 0 bases and the J segment 1 base; nucleotides outside the gene matches: 8. CDR1 is SGHRS and CDR2 is YFSETQ in the germline V gene. There are 17 residues in the CDR3. This chain's CDR3 is CASSLDGGGSTQETQYF. CDR3 DNA: TGCGCCAGCAGCTTGGACGGGGGGGGAAGTACCCAAGAGACCCAGTACTTC.

In its sample, this clonotype was seen many times. V and J are TRBV12-3 or TRBV12-4 and TRBJ1-6, with a weak D call TRBD1 (6 bases). V was shortened by 4 bases and J by 9 bases, with 19 bases between the two germline ends. The CDR3 loop spans 16 amino acids. The DNA of the CDR3 is TGTGCCAGCAGTTCATACGGTACAGGGTTGGGTTCACCCCTCCACTTT. It codes for CASSSYGTGLGSPLHF.

The chain joins TRBV7-3 to TRBJ1-3; tentatively, D is TRBD1 (5 bases). Germline values: CDR1 SGHTA, CDR2 FQGTGA. The CDR3 extends over 16 amino acids. The V end was cut by 5 bases, the J end by 0 bases, with 14 bases between. The CDR3 protein is CASSPPGLLSGNTIYF. CDR3 nucleotides: TGTGCCAGCAGCCCTCCGGGACTGCTCTCTGGAAACACCATATATTTT.

This clonotype was seen a few times. The chain links TRBV20-1 to TRBJ1-5, with TRBD1 as a possible D gene (6 bases). CDR1 and CDR2 from the germline V gene are DFQATT and SNEGSKA (reference sequence). Trimming removed 0 bases at V and 6 bases at J, with 12 bases between. This CDR3 contains 14 residues. The CDR3 DNA reads as TGCAGTGCTAGAGAGGCAGGGGTAGGTCAGCCCCAGCATTTT. Its protein is CSAREAGVGQPQHF.